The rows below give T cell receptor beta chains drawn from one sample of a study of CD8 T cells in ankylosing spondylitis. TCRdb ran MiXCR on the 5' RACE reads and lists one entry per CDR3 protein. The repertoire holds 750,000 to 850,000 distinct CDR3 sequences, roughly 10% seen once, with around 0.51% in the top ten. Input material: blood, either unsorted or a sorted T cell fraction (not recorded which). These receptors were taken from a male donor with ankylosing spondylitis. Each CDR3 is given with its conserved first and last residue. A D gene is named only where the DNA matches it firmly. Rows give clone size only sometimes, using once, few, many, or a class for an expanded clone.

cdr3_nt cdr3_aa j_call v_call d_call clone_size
TGCGCCAGCAGCCGCCAAAGTGGGGAGGGGGCTGAGCAGTTCTTC CASSRQSGEGAEQFF TRBJ2-1 TRBV4-3 NA NA
TGTGCCAGCAGCGCGGGGACAAGGACGCAGTATTTT CASSAGTRTQYF TRBJ2-3 TRBV9 NA NA
TGTGCCAGCAGCTTAGAAGTGGGTCCCTACTATGGCTACACCTTC CASSLEVGPYYGYTF TRBJ1-2 TRBV7-2 NA NA
TGTGCCAGCTCACCACAGCGGGAGGCTTTGGAGACCCAGTACTTC CASSPQREALETQYF TRBJ2-5 TRBV18 TRBD2 few
TGCGCCAGCAGCCCACTCGAGAGGGGGACAGATACGCAGTATTTT CASSPLERGTDTQYF TRBJ2-3 TRBV5-1 NA few
TGTGCCAGCAGCTTATACCAGGGTAATGAAAAACTGTTTTTT CASSLYQGNEKLFF TRBJ1-4 TRBV7-9 NA NA
TGCTGTGCTAGAGATCCGGCTAGCGGGAGGTCAAATGAGCAGTTCTTC CCARDPASGRSNEQFF TRBJ2-1 TRBV20-1 TRBD2 few
TGCAGCGTTGGACAGGCTAGCACAGATACGCAGTATTTT CSVGQASTDTQYF TRBJ2-3 TRBV29-1 NA few
TGTGCCACCAGCAGGGGGGGGGACGGAGAGACCCAGTACTTC CATSRGGDGETQYF TRBJ2-5 TRBV15 TRBD2 NA
TGCGCCAGCAGCCCCCGAGCGGGAGACCCGACCCCCTACAATGAGCAGTTCTTC CASSPRAGDPTPYNEQFF TRBJ2-1 TRBV5-1 TRBD2 many
TGTGCCAGCAGTTTAAGGCAGGGGGGTGCAGGTGAAAAACTGTTTTTT CASSLRQGGAGEKLFF TRBJ1-4 TRBV28 TRBD1 NA
TGCTGTGCTAGAGATCCCTCCAGGGCGGGAGGTTCTTACGAGCAGTACTTC CCARDPSRAGGSYEQYF TRBJ2-7 TRBV20-1 TRBD2 NA
TGTGCCAGCAACCTGAACCGGGACAGGGACTACGAGCAGTACTTC CASNLNRDRDYEQYF TRBJ2-7 TRBV5-6 TRBD1 few
TGCAGCGTCCAGTTCGGGAGAGTATACAATGAGCAGTTCTTC CSVQFGRVYNEQFF TRBJ2-1 TRBV29-1 NA many
TGTGCCAGCAGCCAAACGTTGGGCTCCAGAAATTCACCCCTCCACTTT CASSQTLGSRNSPLHF TRBJ1-6 TRBV4-2 NA NA
TGCGCCAGCAGCTTGGGGGTGGGGAGATACACAGATACGCAGTATTTT CASSLGVGRYTDTQYF TRBJ2-3 TRBV5-1 NA NA
TGTGCCAGCAGCCCACAGGGGTGGACTGAAGCTTTCTTT CASSPQGWTEAFF TRBJ1-1 TRBV7-3 TRBD1 NA
TGTGCCACCAGCGGGAAGGTGAACACCGGGGAGCTGTTTTTT CATSGKVNTGELFF TRBJ2-2 TRBV7-2 TRBD2 NA
TGTGCCAGCAGCCGAGAGGAGGGTTCCAAGCAGTACTTC CASSREEGSKQYF TRBJ2-7 TRBV6-1 NA NA
TGTGCCAGCTCACCTGGACTAGTTCTAGGCAATGAGCAGTTCTTC CASSPGLVLGNEQFF TRBJ2-1 TRBV18 TRBD2 few
TGTGCCAGCAGCCAGGTAGGGGACAGGTCCTCCTACGAGCAGTACTTC CASSQVGDRSSYEQYF TRBJ2-7 TRBV5-6 TRBD1 NA
TGTGCCAGCTCACCGACAGGGTACAGGGAGCAGTACTTC CASSPTGYREQYF TRBJ2-7 TRBV18 TRBD1 NA
TGCGCCAGCAGCCAATCTTTTAGCGGGATGAGAACAGATACGCAGTATTTT CASSQSFSGMRTDTQYF TRBJ2-3 TRBV4-3 TRBD2 few
TGTGCCAGCACCTCTGCTGCGGGAGCCCTGTTCTTC CASTSAAGALFF TRBJ2-1 TRBV6-5 TRBD2 NA
TGTGCCAGCAGCGTAGGTGGGGGGCACACTGAAGCTTTCTTT CASSVGGGHTEAFF TRBJ1-1 TRBV9 NA many
TGTGCCAGCAGGTCGGGGGCATCGAGTGTGGAACTGTTTTTT CASRSGASSVELFF TRBJ1-4 TRBV6-1 NA NA
TGTGCCAGCAGTGCCGACACCGAGGGTGGCTACACCTTC CASSADTEGGYTF TRBJ1-2 TRBV12-3/TRBV12-4 NA many
TGTGCCAGCACAAGGGGCTACTCTGGAAACACCATATATTTT CASTRGYSGNTIYF TRBJ1-3 TRBV12-3/TRBV12-4 NA many
TGTGCCAGCAGTTATGGGCCATACACAGATACGCAGTATTTT CASSYGPYTDTQYF TRBJ2-3 TRBV6-5 NA few
TGCAGTGCTAGACCCCTGGCTAGCACAGATACGCAGTATTTT CSARPLASTDTQYF TRBJ2-3 TRBV20-1 NA few
TGTGCCAGCAGCCCCTTTGCTGAGCAGTTCTTC CASSPFAEQFF TRBJ2-1 TRBV14 NA few
TGCAGCGTAACCCGGAGGACAGGGTACACTGAAGCTTTCTTT CSVTRRTGYTEAFF TRBJ1-1 TRBV29-1 TRBD1 many
TGTGCCAGCAGTTTTCTGCTAGCGGGGCCCAGGGAGCAGTTCTTC CASSFLLAGPREQFF TRBJ2-1 TRBV12-3/TRBV12-4 TRBD2 few
TGCGCCAGCAGCGACCCCCGCTTTCTGGACTCCTACGAGCAGTACTTC CASSDPRFLDSYEQYF TRBJ2-7 TRBV5-1 NA few
TGCAGTGCTCCCGTGGCGGGAGGACCTTACAATGAGCAGTTCTTC CSAPVAGGPYNEQFF TRBJ2-1 TRBV20-1 TRBD2 few
TGCGCCAGCAGCTTGGAGCAAGGCCCCACGAATTCACCCCTCCACTTT CASSLEQGPTNSPLHF TRBJ1-6 TRBV5-1 NA many
TGCAGTGCCAACAGGGGACCCCCTGAAGCTTTCTTT CSANRGPPEAFF TRBJ1-1 TRBV20-1 TRBD1 many